Listed here are 21 T cell receptor beta chains from one sample, sequenced in a study of vaccination and CD4 T cells after COVID-19. Their cognate antigens are unknown. An Oncomine TCR Beta short-read assay was used to sequence the DNA from cultured CD4+ T cells. TCRdb re-derived calls from the PCR reads in MiXCR, one entry per CDR3 protein. Seen here are 5,000 to 7,000 distinct CDR3 sequences, roughly two fifths observed once, and the top ten hold roughly two fifths. Treatment of the sample: roughly 10-day PBMC culture with coronavirus spike peptide pools or control peptides (ViraFEST assay). The unexposed donor's CD4+ T cells were collected before the COVID-19 pandemic (2011-2018). The specimen sequenced was CD4+ T cells from blood, cultured in vitro. These receptors were taken from a human donor in good health.

The V and J genes are TRBV25-1 and TRBJ2-4, with D tentatively TRBD1 (5 bases). The V gene lost 7 bases and the J gene lost 8 bases, with 15 bases spanning the gap. CDR1 is MGHDK, CDR2 SYGVNS, per germline. The CDR3 covers 13 residues. CDR3 residues: CASIQTGSDIQYF. As DNA, the CDR3 is TGTGCCAGCATCCAAACAGGTAGTGACATTCAGTACTTC.

This clonotype was seen a few times. The chain links TRBV6-5 to TRBJ1-5; TRBD1 agrees at 7 bases. The CDR3 is 16 amino acids. The germline V gene has CDR1 MNHEY and CDR2 SVGAGI. The V and J ends lost 2 bases and 0 bases, in that order; junction bases with no gene match: 4. DNA for the CDR3: TGTGCCAGCAGTTACCGACAGGGAACTAGCAATCAGCCCCAGCATTTT. As protein: CASSYRQGTSNQPQHF.

The chain couples TRBV3-1 to TRBJ1-5; weak D call: TRBD1 (5 bases). Trimming took off 0 bases at V and 6 bases at J, with 9 bases between the two ends. The CDR3 spans 14 residues. Germline assignment: CDR1 LGHDT and CDR2 YNNKEL (reference sequence). The CDR3 DNA is TGTGCCAGCAGCCAAGAATCAGGGAGTCAGCCCCAGCATTTT. This translates into CASSQESGSQPQHF.

The chain joins TRBV20-1 to TRBJ1-1; D possibly corresponds to TRBD1 (6 bases). There are 14 residues in the CDR3. The ends were cut back, 8 bases at V and 0 bases at J, with 16 bases in the middle. Germline CDR1 is DFQATT and CDR2 is SNEGSKA (reference sequence). The CDR3 protein is CSTGTQSMNTEAFF. The CDR3 coding sequence is TGCAGTACCGGGACACAAAGCATGAACACTGAAGCTTTCTTT.

The chain joins TRBV30 to TRBJ2-7; TRBD1 agrees at 8 bases. Unmatched junction bases numbered 6, after V lost 4 bases and J lost 1 base. CDR3 length: 14 amino acids. CDR1 is GTSNPN, CDR2 SVGIG, per germline (reference sequence). CDR3 bases: TGTGCCTGGACGGGGACAGGTTATTCCTACGAGCAGTACTTC. Protein: CAWTGTGYSYEQYF.

This sequence joins TRBV7-9 and TRBJ2-7; D is possibly TRBD1 or TRBD2 (5 bases each). Trimming pared 5 bases from V and 5 bases from J, leaving 16 bases between. CDR1 is SEHNR, CDR2 FQNEAQ, per germline (reference sequence). The length of the CDR3 is 14 residues. The CDR3 reads CASSLAGGQHEQYF. CDR3 coding DNA: TGTGCCAGCAGCCTTGCTGGGGGTCAGCACGAGCAGTACTTC.

The chain recombines TRBV10-3 with TRBJ2-7; D is unresolved. The CDR3 contains 12 residues. V was clipped by 3 bases and J by 5 bases, with 8 bases between them. Germline CDR1 ENHRY, CDR2 SYGVKD. The CDR3 DNA sequence: TGTGCCATCAGTGACGTTGGAGACGAGCAGTACTTC. This encodes CAISDVGDEQYF.

J is TRBJ2-4 and V is TRBV19; 8 bases fit TRBD1. After removal of 10 bases from V and 7 bases from J, the junction contained 12 bases not matched to a gene. Per germline, CDR1 LNHDA and CDR2 SQIVND (reference sequence). The CDR3 is 14 amino acids. The CDR3 protein is CATRPTGATNIQYF. As DNA, the CDR3 is TGTGCCACCCGGCCGACAGGGGCTACGAACATTCAGTACTTC.

This clonotype is labeled medium-sized. J is TRBJ1-2 and V is TRBV6-1; weak D call: TRBD1 (5 bases). Germline V gene data show CDR1 as MNHNS and CDR2 as SASEGT. V lost 8 bases and J lost 6, with 16 bases in between. The CDR3 extends over 13 amino acids. The CDR3 nucleotides read TGTGCCAGCGGGACCCCCATCTTCGATGGCTACACCTTC. Protein: CASGTPIFDGYTF.

The V call is TRBV20-1, the J call TRBJ2-1, with 10 positions matching TRBD1. CDR1 DFQATT and CDR2 SNEGSKA come from the germline V gene (reference sequence). The CDR3 is made up of 15 amino acids. Trimming cost V 0 bases and J 2 bases; bases outside gene matches: 1. The CDR3 loop is CSAREDRGTYNEQFF. The CDR3 DNA is TGCAGTGCTAGAGAGGACAGGGGGACCTACAATGAGCAGTTCTTC.

The chain links TRBV20-1 to TRBJ2-3; D is possibly TRBD1 or TRBD2 (5 bases each). The germline V and J ends were trimmed by 5 bases and 1 base, with 13 bases remaining between them. Germline V lookup: CDR1 DFQATT, CDR2 SNEGSKA (reference sequence). The CDR3 is 14 residues long. The DNA for the CDR3 is TGCAGTGCTTGGGACCCGAGACGCACAGATACGCAGTATTTT. This codes for CSAWDPRRTDTQYF.

This chain uses TRBV6-5 with TRBJ1-1; D unclear. This CDR3 region has 14 residues. The ends were cut back, 6 bases at V and 1 base at J, with 12 bases in the middle. Germline V CDR1 and CDR2: MNHEY, SVGAGI. The CDR3 is CASSDSTGNTEAFF. The CDR3 nucleotides read TGTGCCAGCAGCGACTCGACGGGGAACACTGAAGCTTTCTTT.

The chain links TRBV20-1 to TRBJ1-1, with D maybe TRBD1 (5 bases). The germline CDR1 and CDR2 sequences are DFQATT and SNEGSKA (reference sequence). This CDR3 is 12 amino acids long. Trimming took off 7 bases at V and 5 bases at J, with 14 bases between the two ends. The CDR3 is CSVERGATEAFF. CDR3 coding DNA: TGCAGTGTCGAGAGGGGAGCGACTGAAGCTTTCTTT.

The V call is TRBV7-6, the J call TRBJ2-3; D gene ambiguous. Germline V gene sequence: CDR1 SGHVS, CDR2 FNYEAQ. This CDR3 has 12 amino acids. V was trimmed by 8 bases and J by 2 bases, leaving 8 bases between them. The CDR3: CASRATTDTQYF. CDR3 sequence (DNA): TGTGCCAGCCGGGCTACCACAGATACGCAGTATTTT.

The J gene is TRBJ2-1, the V gene TRBV7-9; 12 nucleotides agree with TRBD2. Germline trimming cut 2 bases from V and 6 bases from J; bases unmatched to any gene: 5. The germline V gene has CDR1 SEHNR and CDR2 FQNEAQ (reference sequence). The CDR3 has 16 residues. CDR3 DNA: TGTGCCAGCAGCTTACTAGCGGGGGGGCTAGGCAATGAGCAGTTCTTC. The encoded protein is CASSLLAGGLGNEQFF.

This clonotype was detected a few times. This sequence joins TRBV6-5 and TRBJ2-5; 8 bases line up with TRBD1. J gave up 7 bases and V 4 bases, and 11 bases lay outside the gene matches. Looked up from germline, CDR1 is MNHEY and CDR2 is SVGAGI. The CDR3 loop spans 15 amino acids. Written as DNA, the CDR3 is TGTGCCAGCAGTTCGGGGGACAGGTTCGGTGGGACCCAGTACTTC. Protein sequence: CASSSGDRFGGTQYF.

As to this clonotype: At one end the junction does not follow the germline gene, possibly because of a read error. V usage is TRBV7-7 and J usage is TRBJ1-1; D gene uncertain. This CDR3 comprises 13 residues. Per the germline V gene, CDR1 is SSHAT and CDR2 is FNYEAQ (reference sequence). CDR3 nucleotide sequence: TGTGCTAGCAGCGCCTTGGGGAACACTGAAGCTTTCTTT. Protein sequence: CASSALGNTEAFF.

This sequence joins TRBV5-8 and TRBJ2-7; a possible D gene is TRBD1 (6 bases). Germline V lookup: CDR1 SGHTS, CDR2 YDEGEE. CDR3 length: 15 amino acids. The ends were cut back, 1 base at V and 2 bases at J, with 13 bases in the middle. CDR3 amino acids: CASSLLGALTYEQYF. The CDR3 DNA is TGTGCCAGCAGCTTGTTGGGGGCCCTGACCTACGAGCAGTACTTC. The full variable domain, with the rest looked up from reference TRBV5-8 and TRBJ2-7, is EAGVTQSPTHLIKTRGQQATLRCSPISGHTSVYWYQQALGLGLQFLLWYDEGEERNRGNFPPRFSGRQFPNYSSELNVNALELEDSALYLCASSLLGALTYEQYFGPGTRLTVT.

V is TRBV6-5 and J is TRBJ2-6; 9 bases are shared with TRBD1. V shed 4 bases, J shed 0 bases, and the junction held 13 bases outside the gene matches. Germline V gene sequence: CDR1 MNHEY, CDR2 SVGAGI. The CDR3 length is 20 residues. The CDR3 coding sequence is TGTGCCAGCAGTTCGCCGGCCCAGGGACAGGGTCCCTCTGGGGCCAACGTCCTGACTTTC. Translating it yields CASSSPAQGQGPSGANVLTF.

The rearrangement links TRBV19 to TRBJ2-1, with TRBD1 as a possible D gene (5 bases). Germline assignment: CDR1 LNHDA and CDR2 SQIVND (reference sequence). The CDR3 totals 12 residues. Trimming removed 5 bases from V and 9 bases from J, with 11 bases in between. CDR3 nucleotide sequence: TGTGCCAGTAGTCAATATCAGGGTGAGCAGTTCTTC. It is translated as CASSQYQGEQFF.

This chain connects TRBV12-3 or TRBV12-4 to TRBJ1-2; no definite D call. Between the trimmed V and J ends, which lost 3 bases and 8 bases, there was a span of 13 bases. The CDR3 length is 13 residues. CDR3 DNA sequence: TGTGCCAGCAGTTTGGGGTTTGAGGGCGGCTACACCTTC. As protein: CASSLGFEGGYTF.